These 21 T cell receptor beta chains were sequenced from one sample in a study of molecular identifiers for immune sequencing clone quantification. A single record per CDR3 protein comes from TCRdb applying MiXCR to the PCR reads. The sample consists of approximately 550,000 distinct CDR3 sequences, roughly 25% of them appearing once. Input material: naive CD8+ T cells from blood, with Jurkat cell RNA spiked in. Indicated subset: FACS-sorted CD8+CD4-CCR7+CD45RA+ naive T cells. These receptor sequences come from a human donor in good health. Some libraries in this study had Jurkat cell RNA spiked in.

There are a few counts of this clonotype. This chain connects TRBV7-9 to TRBJ1-2, with 12 bases identical to TRBD1. The trim removed 1 base at V and 3 bases at J, leaving 6 bases unmatched. This CDR3 region has 17 residues. CDR1 and CDR2 from the germline V gene are SEHNR and FQNEAQ (reference sequence). CDR3 residues: CASSLGDRGRDDYGYTF. DNA of the CDR3: TGTGCCAGCAGCTTAGGGGACAGGGGGCGCGATGACTATGGCTACACCTTC.

Concerning this clonotype: This could be a read error, since a much larger clone is one nucleotide away. The J gene is TRBJ2-7, the V gene TRBV29-1; no reliable D call. Trimming pared 6 bases from V and 2 bases from J, leaving 11 bases between. The CDR3 length is 12 residues. The germline gives CDR1 SQVTM, CDR2 ANQGSEA. The CDR3 loop is CSVDTPAYEQYF. The CDR3 DNA sequence: TGCAGCGTAGATACACCAGCCTACGAGCAGTACTTC.

This chain connects TRBV20-1 to TRBJ1-5; D unclear. This CDR3 spans 11 amino acids. V was pared by 4 bases and J by 6 bases, with 7 bases between. Germline lookup yields CDR1 DFQATT and CDR2 SNEGSKA (reference sequence). CDR3: CSAMNPQPQHF. Written as DNA, the CDR3 is TGCAGTGCTATGAATCCTCAGCCCCAGCATTTT.

V and J are TRBV4-1 and TRBJ1-1; the D is unclear. With 0 bases removed from V and 4 bases from J, the gap between germline ends came to 12 bases. The CDR3 is made up of 15 amino acids. Per germline, CDR1 MGHRA and CDR2 YSYEKL. CDR3 bases: TGCGCCAGCAGCCAAGATCCTTCTTCGGGCACTGAAGCTTTCTTT. Its translation: CASSQDPSSGTEAFF.

This clonotype was observed many times. This chain connects TRBV6-6 to TRBJ2-7, with 7 bases lining up with TRBD2. Germline CDR1 is MNHNY and CDR2 is SVGAGI (reference sequence). V dropped 5 bases and J dropped 6; count of bases not matched to a gene: 13. The CDR3 runs 15 residues. This chain's CDR3 is CASSHPSREDVEQYF. The CDR3 nucleotides are TGTGCCAGCAGTCATCCTAGCCGGGAGGATGTCGAGCAGTACTTC.

On this clonotype: A much larger clone differs by one base, so this may be a read error. This rearrangement joins TRBV29-1 to TRBJ2-2; D not resolved. The germline gives CDR1 SQVTM, CDR2 ANQGSEA. There are 13 residues in the CDR3. The CDR3 DNA reads TGCGGCGTTGAAGTTCGGACGTACGGGGAGCTGTTTTTT. Translated, it gives CGVEVRTYGELFF.

V and J are TRBV6-2 or TRBV6-3 and TRBJ2-7; D is possibly TRBD2 (7 bases). CDR1 MNHEY and CDR2 SVGEGT come from the germline V gene. This CDR3 has 14 amino acids. V was pared by 8 bases and J by 2 bases, with 16 bases between. The CDR3, as DNA: TGTGCCAGCGGTCCGGCGGGGGCCACCTACGAGCAGTACTTC. It yields the protein CASGPAGATYEQYF.

The rearrangement joins TRBV4-1 to TRBJ2-2; 10 bases agree with TRBD1. Trimming removed 3 bases from V and 12 bases from J; junction bases left unmatched: 13. This CDR3 is 16 amino acids long. From germline, CDR1 is MGHRA and CDR2 YSYEKL. CDR3 amino acids: CASSHRGTGEIGQLFF. The DNA of the CDR3 is TGCGCCAGCAGCCACCGGGGGACAGGGGAGATTGGGCAGCTGTTTTTT.

This clonotype was picked up many times. The rearrangement uses TRBV5-4 and TRBJ2-5; 13 nucleotides match TRBD2. There are 13 residues in the CDR3. Germline V lookup: CDR1 SGHNT, CDR2 YYREEE (reference sequence). Germline trimming cut 7 bases from V and 4 bases from J; bases unmatched to any gene: 1. CDR3 DNA: TGTGCCAGCTGGACTAGCGGGGGAGAGACCCAGTACTTC. It codes for CASWTSGGETQYF.

J is TRBJ2-7 and V is TRBV4-2, with 7 bases identical to TRBD2. Germline V CDR1 and CDR2: LGHNA, YNFKEQ. The J segment lost 2 bases and the V segment lost 0 bases, leaving 7 bases of the junction unmatched. The CDR3 has 16 amino acids. In DNA, the CDR3 is TGTGCCAGCAGCCAAGAGTGGCGCCTAGCGGCCTACGAGCAGTACTTC. It codes for CASSQEWRLAAYEQYF.

At least ten counts were recorded for this clonotype. The chain links TRBV7-9 to TRBJ1-4; 7 bases fit TRBD1. The germline CDR1 and CDR2 sequences are SEHNR and FQNEAQ (reference sequence). Trimming cost V 9 bases and J 6 bases; bases outside gene matches: 7. The CDR3 spans 13 residues. In DNA form, the CDR3 reads TGTGCCAGTGTGGAGGGGGCGGATGAAAAACTGTTTTTT. It encodes CASVEGADEKLFF.

CDR3 sequence (DNA): TGTGCTAGTGGTTTGGTCGGAGGCGAAGGCCGGGGTGAGCAGTTCTTC. Translated: CASGLVGGEGRGEQFF. This rearrangement joins TRBV12-5 to TRBJ2-1; D possibly corresponds to TRBD2 (5 bases). The V gene lost 0 bases and the J gene lost 9 bases, with 18 bases spanning the gap. The CDR3 loop spans 16 amino acids. Germline CDR1 reads LGHNT; CDR2 reads FRNRAP. Full variable domain (outside the CDR3, taken from reference TRBV12-5 and TRBJ2-1): DARVTQTPRHKVTEMGQEVTMRCQPILGHNTVFWYRQTMMQGLELLAYFRNRAPLDDSGMPKDRFSAEMPDATLATLKIQPSEPRDSAVYFCASGLVGGEGRGEQFFGPGTRLTVL.

This clonotype occurred many times. The CDR3 nucleotides are TGCAGCGTCAAAATTCAGGGAACTGAAGCTTTCTTT. Protein sequence: CSVKIQGTEAFF. The chain is built from TRBV29-1 and TRBJ1-1, with TRBD1 as a possible D gene (5 bases). V lost 6 bases and J lost 5, with 13 bases in between. Germline loops: CDR1 SQVTM, CDR2 ANQGSEA. The CDR3 has 12 amino acids.

This clonotype appeared many times. V and J are TRBV6-6 and TRBJ2-7; 7 nucleotides align to TRBD1. The CDR3 is made up of 13 amino acids. Per the germline V gene, CDR1 is MNHNY and CDR2 is SVGAGI (reference sequence). The junction had 5 bases not matched to a gene; V was cut back by 2 bases and J by 7 bases. The DNA for the CDR3 is TGTGCCAGCAGTTACGAGGGGGCAAGGGAGCAGTACTTC. Protein: CASSYEGAREQYF.

This clonotype was seen more than once but under ten times. This rearrangement joins TRBV7-9 to TRBJ1-1; no clear D. Germline V gene lookup returns CDR1 SEHNR and CDR2 FQNEAQ (reference sequence). V was clipped by 8 bases and J by 0 bases, with 10 bases between them. The CDR3 runs 13 residues. The CDR3 DNA reads TGTGCCAGCGCGGCCCCATTGAACACTGAAGCTTTCTTT. It yields the protein CASAAPLNTEAFF.

Many counts were recorded for this clonotype. The chain is built from TRBV4-3 and TRBJ2-7; D perhaps matches TRBD2 (5 bases). The CDR3 length is 14 residues. The V and J ends lost 0 bases and 7 bases respectively, with 13 bases between them. Germline V CDR1 and CDR2: LGHNA, YSLEER. CDR3 in DNA: TGCGCCAGCAGCCAAGATCATGCGGGTCGGGAGCAGTACTTC. The encoded protein is CASSQDHAGREQYF.

V and J are TRBV7-3 and TRBJ2-3, with 9 bases identical to TRBD2. CDR1 is SGHTA, CDR2 FQGTGA, per germline. V was pared by 5 bases and J by 6 bases, with 12 bases of the junction left unmatched. This CDR3 contains 16 residues. The DNA of the CDR3 is TGTGCCAGCAGCCCCAACGGGCTAGCGGGATCTGATACGCAGTATTTT. Protein: CASSPNGLAGSDTQYF.

This clonotype was seen more than once but under ten times. The chain links TRBV2 to TRBJ1-6, with a tentative D call TRBD1 (6 bases). The CDR3 runs to 18 residues. V was cut by 3 bases and J by 5 bases, with 20 bases left in between. Germline-derived CDR1 and CDR2 are SNHLY and FYNNEI. The CDR3 coding sequence is TGTGCCAGCAGTGATCGAGCGATCAAAGGGGGTCATAATTCACCCCTCCACTTT. Protein: CASSDRAIKGGHNSPLHF.

The table lists this clonotype with a few counts. The chain uses TRBV7-8 and TRBJ2-7; D perhaps matches TRBD2 (5 bases). The ends were cut back, 3 bases at V and 2 bases at J, with 17 bases in the middle. Germline assignment: CDR1 SGHVS and CDR2 FQNEAQ. This CDR3 has 16 residues. The CDR3 nucleotides are TGTGCCAGCAGCTTCCCGGGATCCTTAACCGCCTACGAGCAGTACTTC. It specifies CASSFPGSLTAYEQYF.

This chain connects TRBV6-2 or TRBV6-3 to TRBJ2-1; D gene unclear. Looked up from germline, CDR1 is MNHEY and CDR2 is SVGEGT. V shed 4 bases and J shed 8 bases, with 12 bases lying between them. The CDR3 runs 13 residues. The CDR3 spells CASSLVAIDEQFF. The CDR3 nucleotides are TGTGCCAGCAGTTTAGTGGCGATCGATGAGCAGTTCTTC.

V usage is TRBV5-8 and J usage is TRBJ2-3, with D maybe TRBD2 (6 bases). Germline loops: CDR1 SGHTS, CDR2 YDEGEE. This CDR3 comprises 15 residues. The V end was cut by 1 base, the J end by 0 bases, with 9 bases between. Here the CDR3 DNA reads TGTGCCAGCAGCTTGATAGGGACTAGCACAGATACGCAGTATTTT. This codes for CASSLIGTSTDTQYF.